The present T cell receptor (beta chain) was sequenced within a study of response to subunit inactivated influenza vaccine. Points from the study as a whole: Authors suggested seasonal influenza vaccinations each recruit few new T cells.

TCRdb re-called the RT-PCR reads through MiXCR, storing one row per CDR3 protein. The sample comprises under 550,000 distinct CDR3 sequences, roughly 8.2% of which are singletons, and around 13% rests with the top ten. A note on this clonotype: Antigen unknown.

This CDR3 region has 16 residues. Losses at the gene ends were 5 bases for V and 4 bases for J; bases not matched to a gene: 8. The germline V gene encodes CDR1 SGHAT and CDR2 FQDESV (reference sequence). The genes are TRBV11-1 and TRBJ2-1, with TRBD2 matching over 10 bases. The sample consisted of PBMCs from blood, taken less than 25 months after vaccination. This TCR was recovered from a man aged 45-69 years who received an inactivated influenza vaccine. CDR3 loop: CASSPSLAGAYNEQFF. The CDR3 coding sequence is TGTGCCAGCAGCCCATCGCTAGCGGGAGCTTACAATGAGCAGTTCTTC.